This T cell receptor (beta chain) was retrieved from a study of tumor-infiltrating lymphocytes in primary liver carcinoma. Study overall: Patients included men and women of 30 to 69 years.

Per the germline V gene, CDR1 is MNHNS and CDR2 is SASEGT. CDR3 length: 12 residues. It was from about 21-30 mg of unsorted bulk tissue that RNA and DNA were co-extracted. Patients were chronically HBV-infected and treatment-naive. Broader study findings: Only about 7.5-24% of top clones were detected in all five tumor regions. Tumor tissue displayed a significantly greater top-250-clone fraction than blood (p = 0.039).

The researchers produced TCR beta cDNA from approximately 540 ng total RNA with a constant-region primer. Libraries for TCR beta were built through three nested multiplex PCR rounds, which together made up a slightly modified ARM-PCR procedure. Primers for the first two PCR rounds were TRBV1-TRBV30 forward primers and a C-beta reverse primer (around 10 cycles per round). MiXCR, run by TCRdb on the multiplex PCR reads, gives a single entry per CDR3 protein. The sample includes 50,000 or so distinct CDR3 sequences, approximately 80% of them seen just once. A note on this clonotype: The antigen is unknown. The junction shows a germline mismatch at one end, possibly a read error.

The rearrangement joins TRBV6-1 to TRBJ2-1; D is unresolved. The origin of this receptor is a man between 40 and 49 years old with primary liver carcinoma and hepatitis B virus infection. The sequenced sample consisted of liver tumor tissue from sampling region 5. Subset indicated: tumor region T5, tumor centre. This CDR3 is CASIPSYNDQFF. In nucleotides, the CDR3 is TGTGCCAGTATTCCGTCTTACAATGATCAGTTCTTC.